The 2 T cell receptor beta chains presented below share a single source sample, sequenced in a study of T-cell memory formation after mild COVID-19. One entry per CDR3 protein results from TCRdb running MiXCR on the 5' RACE reads. Of roughly 580,000 distinct CDR3 sequences listed, under 20% are singletons. The sequenced material came from PBMCs or a T cell subset sorted from them (not recorded which). These receptors were taken from an adult woman who had mild COVID-19 (a few samples of this study predate the infection). Cell type and time point are not known.

This chain uses TRBV29-1 with TRBJ1-1; D remains ambiguous. Trimming took off 2 bases at V and 0 bases at J, with 10 bases between the two ends. CDR3 length: 14 amino acids. Germline values: CDR1 SQVTM, CDR2 ANQGSEA. CDR3 amino acids: CSVEPQSVNTEAFF. In nucleotides, the CDR3 is TGCAGCGTTGAACCCCAGTCTGTGAACACTGAAGCTTTCTTT.

This chain connects TRBV9 to TRBJ1-6, with TRBD1 identical over 9 bases. The trim removed 0 bases at V and 6 bases at J, leaving 13 bases unmatched. CDR3 size: 19 residues. Germline V gene sequence: CDR1 SGDLS, CDR2 YYNGEE. CDR3 protein: CASSVEGRGQGPFNSPLHF. In DNA, the CDR3 is TGTGCCAGCAGCGTAGAGGGGAGAGGACAGGGGCCATTTAATTCACCCCTCCACTTT.